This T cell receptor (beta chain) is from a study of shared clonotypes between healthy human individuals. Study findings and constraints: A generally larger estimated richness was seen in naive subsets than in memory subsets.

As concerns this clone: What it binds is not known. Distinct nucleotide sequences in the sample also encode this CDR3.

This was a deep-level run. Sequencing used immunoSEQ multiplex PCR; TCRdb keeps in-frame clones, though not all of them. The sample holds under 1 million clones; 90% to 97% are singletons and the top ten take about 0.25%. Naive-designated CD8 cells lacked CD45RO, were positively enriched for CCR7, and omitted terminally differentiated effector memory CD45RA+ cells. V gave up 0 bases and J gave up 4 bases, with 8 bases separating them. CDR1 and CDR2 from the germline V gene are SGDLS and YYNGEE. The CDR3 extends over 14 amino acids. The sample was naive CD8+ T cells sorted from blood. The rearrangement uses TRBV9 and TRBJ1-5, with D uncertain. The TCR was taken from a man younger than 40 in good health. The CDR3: CASSVGGGNQPQHF. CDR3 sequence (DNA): TGTGCCAGCAGCGTAGGAGGTGGGAATCAGCCCCAGCATTTT.